These T cell receptor beta chains were read from a single sample in a study of cytomegalovirus exposure and HLA in healthy donors. Repertoires were generated with immunoSEQ multiplex PCR, while TCRdb's copy carries only in-frame clones and drops some. The repertoire consists of some 150,000 clones, with around 67% occurring once and the leading ten covering approximately 4%. The sequenced sample was PBMCs. The receptors come from a man between 18 and 29 years old in good health and CMV-seropositive. Each CDR3 is given with its conserved first and last residue. Each record gives: V gene, CDR3 length, J gene, clone size, D gene, CDR3 DNA, CDR3 protein. The D gene is left open where the match is weak. Expanded clones get a size class; other rows say once, few or many, or leave the size out.

>TRBV18|17|TRBJ2-7|once|-
TGTGCCAGCTCATTTTCACCTCCTAGCGCTACCTCCTACGAGCAGTACTTC
CASSFSPPSATSYEQYF
>TRBV9|15|TRBJ1-6|-|TRBD1
TGTGCCAGCAGCCAAGGACAGGGGAATAATTCACCCCTCCACTTT
CASSQGQGNNSPLHF
>TRBV5-6|15|TRBJ2-2|-|-
TGTGCCAGCAGCTCCTTGTCAGGGTACACCGGGGAGCTGTTTTTT
CASSSLSGYTGELFF
>TRBV10-1|12|TRBJ1-6|few|-
TGCGCCAGCAGGGGGGCTAATTCACCCCTCCACTTT
CASRGANSPLHF
>TRBV7-8|16|TRBJ2-3|-|-
TGTGCCAGCAGCTTAGAACGGGAATCCCGCACAGATACGCAGTATTTT
CASSLERESRTDTQYF
>TRBV2|18|TRBJ2-4|once|TRBD2
TGTGCCAGCAGGGGAACCACAGCGGGGGTTAGGGTAAAAAACATTCAGTACTTC
CASRGTTAGVRVKNIQYF
>TRBV9|14|TRBJ2-7|-|TRBD1
TGTGCCAGCAGCGACGGGGACAGGGACTACGAGCAGTACTTC
CASSDGDRDYEQYF
>TRBV28|15|TRBJ2-5|few|-
TGTGCCAGCAGTTCGAATTTCAGGGACCAAGAGACCCAGTACTTC
CASSSNFRDQETQYF
>TRBV10-3|14|TRBJ1-1|few|-
TGTGCCATCAGTAACAGGGCGACGAACACTGAAGCTTTCTTT
CAISNRATNTEAFF
>TRBV19|14|TRBJ1-5|-|-
TGTGCCAGTAGTATCCGGGACTGGGATCAGCCCCAGCATTTT
CASSIRDWDQPQHF
>TRBV7-9|16|TRBJ2-3|-|TRBD2
TGTGCCAGCAGGACGTTTAGCGGGAGGGGTACAGATACGCAGTATTTT
CASRTFSGRGTDTQYF
>TRBV7-2|13|TRBJ2-7|-|-
TGTGCCAGCAGCTCGCGGCCGAGAGCCGAGCAGTACTTC
CASSSRPRAEQYF
>TRBV2|17|TRBJ1-3|few|-
TGTGCCAGCAGTGAAGGAGTTGGTGGGCAGGCTGGAAACACCATATATTTT
CASSEGVGGQAGNTIYF
>TRBV12-5|17|TRBJ2-2|-|TRBD1
TGTGCTAGTGGTTTGGCAGGGACAGGGAAGAACACCGGGGAGCTGTTTTTT
CASGLAGTGKNTGELFF
>TRBV28|17|TRBJ1-5|-|-
TGTGCCAGCAGTTTATGGCAGGGGATGGTAAGCAATCAGCCCCAGCATTTT
CASSLWQGMVSNQPQHF
>TRBV29-1|13|TRBJ1-1|once|-
TGCAGCGTTGAAGATCGGATCGGCAGGGAAGCTTTCTTT
CSVEDRIGREAFF